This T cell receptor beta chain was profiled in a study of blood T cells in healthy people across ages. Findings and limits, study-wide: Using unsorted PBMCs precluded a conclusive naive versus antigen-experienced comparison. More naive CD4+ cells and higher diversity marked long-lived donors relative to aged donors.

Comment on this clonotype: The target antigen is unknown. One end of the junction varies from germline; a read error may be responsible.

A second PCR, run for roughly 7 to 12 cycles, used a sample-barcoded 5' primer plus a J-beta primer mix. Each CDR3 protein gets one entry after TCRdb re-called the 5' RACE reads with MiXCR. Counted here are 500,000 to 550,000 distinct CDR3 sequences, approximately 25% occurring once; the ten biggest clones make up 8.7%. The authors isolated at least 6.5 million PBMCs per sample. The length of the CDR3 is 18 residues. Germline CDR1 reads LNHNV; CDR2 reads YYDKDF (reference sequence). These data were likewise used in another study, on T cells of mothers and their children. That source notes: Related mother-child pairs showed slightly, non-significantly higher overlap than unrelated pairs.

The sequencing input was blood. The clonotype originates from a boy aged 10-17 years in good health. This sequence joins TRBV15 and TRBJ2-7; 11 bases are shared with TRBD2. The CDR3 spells CATSRDMTSGASSYEQYF. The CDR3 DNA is TGTGCCACCAGCAGAGATATGACTAGCGGGGCTAGCTCCTACGAGCAGTACTTT.